This is a list of T cell receptor beta chains from one sample in a study of molecular identifiers for immune sequencing clone quantification. From the PCR reads, TCRdb called clonotypes with MiXCR, one entry per CDR3 protein. The sample consists of tens of thousands of distinct CDR3 sequences, 20% to 30% of them appearing once. Material for sequencing was naive CD8+ T cells from blood, with Jurkat cell RNA spiked in. Receptor source: a human donor in good health. Some libraries in this study had Jurkat cell RNA spiked in. Both conserved end residues are part of each CDR3. The order of the fields is J gene, CDR3 length, V gene, CDR3 protein.

j_gene: TRBJ2-3; len: 12; v_gene: TRBV12-3/TRBV12-4; CDR3aa: CASSLFTDTQYF
j_gene: TRBJ2-5; len: 12; v_gene: TRBV3-1; CDR3aa: CASSHLEETQYF
j_gene: TRBJ2-3; len: 15; v_gene: TRBV9; CDR3aa: CASSEGADSTDTQYF
j_gene: TRBJ2-5; len: 16; v_gene: TRBV7-6; CDR3aa: CASSLVPGVFQAPQYF
j_gene: TRBJ2-1; len: 14; v_gene: TRBV6-1; CDR3aa: CASEQLAGYNEQFF
j_gene: TRBJ2-7; len: 13; v_gene: TRBV20-1; CDR3aa: CSAGRDGSYEQYF
j_gene: TRBJ2-5; len: 19; v_gene: TRBV5-1; CDR3aa: CASSRGTGSHLGAQETQYF
j_gene: TRBJ2-7; len: 14; v_gene: TRBV2; CDR3aa: CASSEGSALREQYF
j_gene: TRBJ2-1; len: 17; v_gene: TRBV3-1; CDR3aa: CASSQVSAWGAGNEQFF
j_gene: TRBJ2-1; len: 15; v_gene: TRBV7-9; CDR3aa: CASSSTRQGLGEQFF
j_gene: TRBJ2-7; len: 14; v_gene: TRBV23-1; CDR3aa: CASSSITRTYEQYF
j_gene: TRBJ2-3; len: 16; v_gene: TRBV20-1; CDR3aa: CSARDLSSGSTDTQYF
j_gene: TRBJ1-2; len: 14; v_gene: TRBV7-9; CDR3aa: CASSLETGVYGYTF
j_gene: TRBJ2-3; len: 14; v_gene: TRBV11-2; CDR3aa: CASSLADDTDTQYF
j_gene: TRBJ2-7; len: 13; v_gene: TRBV6-6; CDR3aa: CASSLEKAYEQYF